This TCR beta chain is drawn from a study of shared clonotypes between healthy human individuals. About the research overall: CD8 memory received one plate per donor, CD8 naive two, CD4 memory three and CD4 naive three. Study results and limitations: Estimated richness was generally greater in naive than memory subsets.

Trimming cost V 2 bases and J 0 bases; bases outside gene matches: 4. The V gene's germline CDR1 is MNHEY and CDR2 SVGAGI. This CDR3 is 15 amino acids long. To note about this clone: Its antigen remains unknown.

Deep was the level used in running the assay. Sequenced by immunoSEQ multiplex PCR; TCRdb stores in-frame clones only, minus some. The sample has some 2,100,000 clones, more than 90% seen once. The sequence derives from a man aged 18 to 29 in good health. Material for sequencing was naive CD4+ T cells sorted from blood. Specified subset: CD45RA+ positively selected. The V call is TRBV6-5, the J call TRBJ2-7, with 7 bases that match TRBD1. In DNA form, the CDR3 reads TGTGCCAGCAGTTACCTTACAGGGGCCTCCTACGAGCAGTACTTC. Protein product: CASSYLTGASYEQYF.